This T cell receptor (beta chain) emerged from a study of blood T cell repertoires in COVID-19. Study-level information: Samples taken during acute and convalescent COVID-19 were collected in the United States, Italy and Spain. PBMCs, B-cell-depleted T cells, or T cells provided the cDNA or gDNA that made up the material.

In germline, CDR1 is SGHDT, CDR2 YYEEEE. The CDR3 totals 14 residues. V lost 3 bases to trimming and J lost 4 bases, with 14 bases between them. Per the original data handling: Nucleated cell number was recorded as an estimate derived from reference gene primer amplification. Generated by immunoSEQ multiplex PCR, the TCRdb table keeps only in-frame clones and is missing some. From that table come the V and J calls and clone size; the DNA was used to work out D and trimming. The table shows 9,500 to 15,000 clones, with about 92% occurring only once. This chain connects TRBV5-6 to TRBJ2-7; no definite D call. This TCR came from a man in his 70s with active COVID-19. The sequencing sample was made of peripheral blood. The CDR3 DNA is TGTGCCAGCAGCTCAGACACTTTATCATACGAGCAGTACTTC. Encoded protein: CASSSDTLSYEQYF.